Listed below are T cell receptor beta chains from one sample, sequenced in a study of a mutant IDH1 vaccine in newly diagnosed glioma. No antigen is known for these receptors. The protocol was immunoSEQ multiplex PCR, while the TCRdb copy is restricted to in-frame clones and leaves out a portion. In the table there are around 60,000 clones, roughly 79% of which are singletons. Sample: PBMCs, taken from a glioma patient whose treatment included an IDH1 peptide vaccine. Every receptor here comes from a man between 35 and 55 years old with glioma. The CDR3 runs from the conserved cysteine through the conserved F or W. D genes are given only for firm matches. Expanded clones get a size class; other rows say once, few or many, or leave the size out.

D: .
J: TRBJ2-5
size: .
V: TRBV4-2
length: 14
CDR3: CASSQGGRREAQYF
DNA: TGTGCCAGCAGCCAAGGAGGACGCCGCGAGGCCCAGTACTTC

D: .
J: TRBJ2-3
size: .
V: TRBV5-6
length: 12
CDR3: CASSLIGDTQYF
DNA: TGTGCCAGCAGCTTGATCGGGGATACGCAGTATTTT

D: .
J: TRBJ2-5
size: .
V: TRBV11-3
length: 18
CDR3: CASSLPIGPSGSWETQYF
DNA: TGTGCCAGCAGCCTACCAATCGGGCCGAGTGGGAGTTGGGAGACCCAGTACTTC

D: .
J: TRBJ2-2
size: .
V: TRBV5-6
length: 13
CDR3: CASSLVLPGELFF
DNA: TGTGCCAGCAGCTTGGTGCTCCCCGGGGAGCTGTTTTTT

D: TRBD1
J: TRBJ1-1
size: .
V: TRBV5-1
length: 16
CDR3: CASSPGQGGMNTEAFF
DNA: TGCGCCAGCAGCCCGGGACAGGGGGGAATGAACACTGAAGCTTTCTTT

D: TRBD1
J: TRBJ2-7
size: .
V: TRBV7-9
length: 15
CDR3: CASSSNRGPQEEQYF
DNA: TGTGCCAGCAGCTCAAACAGGGGCCCCCAGGAGGAGCAGTACTTC

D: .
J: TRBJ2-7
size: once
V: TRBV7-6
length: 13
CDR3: CASSAGTSYEQYF
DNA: TGTGCCAGCAGTGCCGGGACGTCCTACGAGCAGTACTTC

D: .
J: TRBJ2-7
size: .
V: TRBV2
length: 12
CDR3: CASSERRVEQYF
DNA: TGTGCCAGCAGTGAAAGGAGGGTCGAGCAGTACTTC

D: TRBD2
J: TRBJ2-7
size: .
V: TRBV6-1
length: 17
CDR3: CASSEASTSRSSYEQYF
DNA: TGTGCCAGCAGTGAAGCGTCGACTAGCAGGAGCTCCTACGAGCAGTACTTC

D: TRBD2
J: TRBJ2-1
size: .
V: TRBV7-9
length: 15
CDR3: CASSLGGSGNNEQFF
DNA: TGTGCCAGCAGCTTAGGCGGGAGTGGGAACAATGAGCAGTTCTTC

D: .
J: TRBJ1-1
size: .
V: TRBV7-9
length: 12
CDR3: CASSFWGTEAFF
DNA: TGTGCCAGCAGCTTCTGGGGGACAGAAGCTTTCTTT

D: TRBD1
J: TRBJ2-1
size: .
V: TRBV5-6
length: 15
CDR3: CASSVPGQGAAEQFF
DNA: TGTGCCAGCAGCGTACCGGGACAGGGGGCGGCTGAGCAGTTCTTC

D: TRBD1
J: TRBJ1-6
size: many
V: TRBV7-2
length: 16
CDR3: CASSSAGTGNNSPLHF
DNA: TGTGCCAGCAGCTCGGCCGGGACAGGGAATAATTCACCCCTCCACTTT

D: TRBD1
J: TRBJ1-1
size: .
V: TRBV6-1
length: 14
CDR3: CASSDRQGNTEAFF
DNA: TGTGCCAGCAGTGACCGACAGGGGAACACTGAAGCTTTCTTT